This T cell receptor beta chain stems from a study of neurological immune-mediated disorders. V was clipped by 3 bases and J by 2 bases, with 11 bases between them. Germline loops: CDR1 LNHDA, CDR2 SQIVND (reference sequence). CDR3 length: 15 amino acids. The authors produced cDNA by 5'RACE using 10-nucleotide random UMIs. TCRdb independently ran MiXCR on the 5' RACE reads; one entry per CDR3 protein. The sample includes roughly 50,000 distinct CDR3 sequences, around 25% of them seen just once. Sequencing was performed on PBMCs. The chain uses TRBV19 and TRBJ1-5; D is unresolved. The TCR sequence derives from a woman between 65 and 79 years old in good health. CDR3 coding DNA: TGTGCCAGTAGTATTGGGAGACAACGCAATCAGCCCCAGCATTTT. It codes for CASSIGRQRNQPQHF. The whole variable domain, filled in from reference TRBV19 and TRBJ1-5, reads DGGITQSPKYLFRKEGQNVTLSCEQNLNHDAMYWYRQDPGQGLRLIYYSQIVNDFQKGDIAEGYSVSREKKESFPLTVTSAQKNPTAFYLCASSIGRQRNQPQHFGDGTRLSIL.